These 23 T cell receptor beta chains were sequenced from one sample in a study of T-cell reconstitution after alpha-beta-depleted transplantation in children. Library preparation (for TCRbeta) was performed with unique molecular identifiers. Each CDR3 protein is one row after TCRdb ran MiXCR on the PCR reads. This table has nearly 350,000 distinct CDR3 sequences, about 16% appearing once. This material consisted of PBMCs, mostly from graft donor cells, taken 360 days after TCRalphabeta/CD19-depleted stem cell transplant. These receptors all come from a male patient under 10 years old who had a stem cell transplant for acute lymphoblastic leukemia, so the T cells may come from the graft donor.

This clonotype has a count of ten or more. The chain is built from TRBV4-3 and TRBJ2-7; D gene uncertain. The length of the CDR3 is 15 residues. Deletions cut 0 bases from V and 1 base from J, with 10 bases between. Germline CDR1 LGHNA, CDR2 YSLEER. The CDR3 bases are TGCGCCAGCAGCCAAGACCCCGGGCCATCCTACGAGCAGTACTTC. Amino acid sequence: CASSQDPGPSYEQYF.

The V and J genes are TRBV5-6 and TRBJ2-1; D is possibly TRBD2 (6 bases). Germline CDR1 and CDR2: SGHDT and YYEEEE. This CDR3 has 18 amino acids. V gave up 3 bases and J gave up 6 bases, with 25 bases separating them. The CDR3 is CASSSSGGWVRISNEQFF. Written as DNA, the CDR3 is TGTGCCAGCAGCTCCTCCGGGGGTTGGGTCCGAATTAGCAATGAGCAGTTCTTC.

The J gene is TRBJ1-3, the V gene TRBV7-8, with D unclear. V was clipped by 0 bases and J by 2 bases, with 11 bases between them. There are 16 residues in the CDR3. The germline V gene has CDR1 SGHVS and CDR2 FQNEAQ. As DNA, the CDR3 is TGTGCCAGCAGCTTAGCTAGACAAGTCGCTGGAAACACCATATATTTT. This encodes CASSLARQVAGNTIYF.

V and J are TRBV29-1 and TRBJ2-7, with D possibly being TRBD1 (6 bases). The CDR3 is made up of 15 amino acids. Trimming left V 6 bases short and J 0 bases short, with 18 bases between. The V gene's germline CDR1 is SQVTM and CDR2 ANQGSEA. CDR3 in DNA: TGCAGCGTCCGGGCGTGGGACACGGACTCCTACGAGCAGTACTTC. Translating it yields CSVRAWDTDSYEQYF.

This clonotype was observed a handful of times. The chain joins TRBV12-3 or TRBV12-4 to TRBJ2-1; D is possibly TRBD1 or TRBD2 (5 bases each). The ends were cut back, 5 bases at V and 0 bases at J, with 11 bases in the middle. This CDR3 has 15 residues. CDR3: CASSPRDPSYNEQFF. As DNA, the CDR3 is TGTGCCAGCAGTCCCAGGGACCCCTCCTACAATGAGCAGTTCTTC.

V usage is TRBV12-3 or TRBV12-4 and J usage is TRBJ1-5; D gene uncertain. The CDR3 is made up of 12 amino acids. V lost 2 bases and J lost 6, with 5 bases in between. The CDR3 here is CASSLTPQPQHF. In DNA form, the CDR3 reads TGTGCCAGCAGTTTAACGCCTCAGCCCCAGCATTTT.

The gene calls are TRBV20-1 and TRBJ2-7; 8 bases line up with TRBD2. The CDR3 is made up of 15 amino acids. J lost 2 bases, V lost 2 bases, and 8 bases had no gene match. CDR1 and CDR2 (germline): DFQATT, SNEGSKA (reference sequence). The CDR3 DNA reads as TGCAGTGCTAGAAACCGCCTAGCGGGCGCCTACGAGCAGTACTTC. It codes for CSARNRLAGAYEQYF.

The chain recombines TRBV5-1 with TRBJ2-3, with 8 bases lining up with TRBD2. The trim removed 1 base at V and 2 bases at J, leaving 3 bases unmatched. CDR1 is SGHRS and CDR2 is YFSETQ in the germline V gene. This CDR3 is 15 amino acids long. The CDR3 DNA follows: TGCGCCAGCAGCTTGAAACTAGCGGTCACAGATACGCAGTATTTT. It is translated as CASSLKLAVTDTQYF.

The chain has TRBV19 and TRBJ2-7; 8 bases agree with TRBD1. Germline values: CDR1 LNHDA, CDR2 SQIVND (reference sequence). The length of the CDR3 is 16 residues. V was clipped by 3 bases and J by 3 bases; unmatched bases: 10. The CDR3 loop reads CASSIRSGQGVYEQYF. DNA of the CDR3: TGTGCCAGTAGTATCCGTTCCGGACAGGGAGTCTACGAGCAGTACTTC. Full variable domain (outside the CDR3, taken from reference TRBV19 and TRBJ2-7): DGGITQSPKYLFRKEGQNVTLSCEQNLNHDAMYWYRQDPGQGLRLIYYSQIVNDFQKGDIAEGYSVSREKKESFPLTVTSAQKNPTAFYLCASSIRSGQGVYEQYFGPGTRLTVT.

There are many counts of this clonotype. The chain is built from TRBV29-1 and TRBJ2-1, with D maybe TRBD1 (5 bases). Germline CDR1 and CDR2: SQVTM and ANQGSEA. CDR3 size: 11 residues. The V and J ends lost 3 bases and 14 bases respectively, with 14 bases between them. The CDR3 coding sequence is TGCAGCGTTGAGAGGACAAGAGTAAAGTTCTTC. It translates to CSVERTRVKFF.

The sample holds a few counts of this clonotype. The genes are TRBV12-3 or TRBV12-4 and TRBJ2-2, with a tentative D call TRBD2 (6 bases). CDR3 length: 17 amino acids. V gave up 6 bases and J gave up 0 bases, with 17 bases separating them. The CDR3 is CASSPVVAGTNTGELFF. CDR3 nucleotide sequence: TGTGCCAGCAGCCCTGTTGTGGCGGGGACGAACACCGGGGAGCTGTTTTTT.

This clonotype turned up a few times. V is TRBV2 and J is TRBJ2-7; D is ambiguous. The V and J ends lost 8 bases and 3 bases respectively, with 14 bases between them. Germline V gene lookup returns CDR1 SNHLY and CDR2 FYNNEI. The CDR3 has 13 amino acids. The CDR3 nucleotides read TGTGCCAGCGGAAAAGGCCCTGGCTACGAGCAGTACTTC. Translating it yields CASGKGPGYEQYF.

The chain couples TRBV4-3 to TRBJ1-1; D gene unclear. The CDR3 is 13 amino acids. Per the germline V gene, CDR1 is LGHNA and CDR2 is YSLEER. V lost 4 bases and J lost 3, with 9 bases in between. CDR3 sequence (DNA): TGCGCCAGCAGCCGGGAGAGGGACACTGAAGCTTTCTTT. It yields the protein CASSRERDTEAFF.

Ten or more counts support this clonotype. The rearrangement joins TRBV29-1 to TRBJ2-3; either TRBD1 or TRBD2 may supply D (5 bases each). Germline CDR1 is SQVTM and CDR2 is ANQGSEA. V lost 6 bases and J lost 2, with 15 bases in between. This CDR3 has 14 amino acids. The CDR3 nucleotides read TGCAGCGTCGAGGGGACCGACGACACAGATACGCAGTATTTT. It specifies CSVEGTDDTDTQYF.

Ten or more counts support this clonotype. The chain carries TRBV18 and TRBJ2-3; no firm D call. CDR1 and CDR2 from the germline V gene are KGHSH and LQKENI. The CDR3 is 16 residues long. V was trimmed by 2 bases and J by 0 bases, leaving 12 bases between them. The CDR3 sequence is CASSPNVGPSTDTQYF. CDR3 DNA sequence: TGTGCCAGCTCACCAAATGTAGGACCTAGCACAGATACGCAGTATTTT.

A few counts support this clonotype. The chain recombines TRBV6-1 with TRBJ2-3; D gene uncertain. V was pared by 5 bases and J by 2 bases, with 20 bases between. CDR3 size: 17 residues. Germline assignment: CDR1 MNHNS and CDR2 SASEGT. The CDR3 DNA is TGTGCCAGCAGTACCCCTGGTTTAGTACTCCCCACAGATACGCAGTATTTT. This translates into CASSTPGLVLPTDTQYF.

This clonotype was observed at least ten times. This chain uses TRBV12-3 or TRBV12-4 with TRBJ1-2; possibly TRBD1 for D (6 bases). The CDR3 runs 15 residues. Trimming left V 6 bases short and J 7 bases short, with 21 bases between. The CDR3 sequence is CASSRPVGHTGGYTF. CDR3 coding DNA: TGTGCCAGCAGCCGACCAGTGGGACACACCGGTGGCTACACCTTC.

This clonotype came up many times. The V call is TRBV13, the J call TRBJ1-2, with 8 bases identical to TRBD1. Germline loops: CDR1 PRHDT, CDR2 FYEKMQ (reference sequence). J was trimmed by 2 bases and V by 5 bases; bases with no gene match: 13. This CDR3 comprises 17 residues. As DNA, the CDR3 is TGTGCCAGCAGCACCGTAGGGGGGGACAGGAAGAACTATGGCTACACCTTC. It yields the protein CASSTVGGDRKNYGYTF.

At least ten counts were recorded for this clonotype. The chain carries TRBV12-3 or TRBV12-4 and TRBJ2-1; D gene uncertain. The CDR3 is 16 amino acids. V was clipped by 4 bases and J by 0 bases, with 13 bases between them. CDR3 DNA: TGTGCCAGCAGTTCCTCTAGGCTGAGCTCCTACAATGAGCAGTTCTTC. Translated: CASSSSRLSSYNEQFF.

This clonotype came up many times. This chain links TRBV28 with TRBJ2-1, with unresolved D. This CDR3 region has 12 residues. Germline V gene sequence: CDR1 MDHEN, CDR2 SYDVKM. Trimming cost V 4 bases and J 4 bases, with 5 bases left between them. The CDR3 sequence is CASSYPYNEQFF. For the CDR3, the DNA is TGTGCCAGCAGTTACCCATACAATGAGCAGTTCTTC.

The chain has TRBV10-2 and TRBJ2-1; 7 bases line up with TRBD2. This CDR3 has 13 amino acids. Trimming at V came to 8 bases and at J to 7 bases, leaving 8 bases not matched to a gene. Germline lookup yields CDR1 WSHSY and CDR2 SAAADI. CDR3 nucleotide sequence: TGCGCCAGCTTAGCGGGCGGGCAAAATGAGCAGTTCTTC. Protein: CASLAGGQNEQFF.

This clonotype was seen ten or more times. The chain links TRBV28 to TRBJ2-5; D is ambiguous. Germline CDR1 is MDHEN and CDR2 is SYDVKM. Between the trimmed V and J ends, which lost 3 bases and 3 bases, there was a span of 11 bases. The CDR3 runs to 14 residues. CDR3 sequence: CASSLFLEKETQYF. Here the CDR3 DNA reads TGTGCCAGCAGTTTGTTCTTAGAAAAAGAGACCCAGTACTTC.

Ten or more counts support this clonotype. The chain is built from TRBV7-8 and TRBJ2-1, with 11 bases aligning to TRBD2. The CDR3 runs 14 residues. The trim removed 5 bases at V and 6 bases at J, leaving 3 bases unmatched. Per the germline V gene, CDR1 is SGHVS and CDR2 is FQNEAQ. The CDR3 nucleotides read TGTGCCAGCAGCCCGGGGACTAGCGGCAATGAGCAGTTCTTC. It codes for CASSPGTSGNEQFF.